This T cell receptor (beta chain) derives from a study of cytomegalovirus exposure and HLA in healthy donors. The germline gives CDR1 WNHNN, CDR2 SYGVQD (reference sequence). V lost 5 bases and J lost 1; bases outside the gene matches: 6. This CDR3 spans 16 amino acids. PCR employed 60 Vbeta and 13 Jbeta primers. Profiled with immunoSEQ multiplex PCR; TCRdb holds only in-frame clones, not every one. The sample comprises approximately 110,000 clones, over 60% of which are singletons, and 10% to 15% rests with the top ten. Sequencing was carried out using PBMCs. This clonotype was obtained from a woman aged 35 to 49 in good health and CMV-seropositive. V usage is TRBV10-1 and J usage is TRBJ2-1; 9 bases line up with TRBD1. CDR3 sequence: CASSPTGGASYNEQFF. The CDR3 DNA is TGCGCCAGCAGTCCCACAGGGGGCGCATCCTACAATGAGCAGTTCTTC.